What follows are 19 T cell receptor beta chains derived from one specimen sequenced in a study of control samples from healthy donors and cancer patients. The assay was immunoSEQ multiplex PCR, and TCRdb's table has in-frame clones only and misses some. The sample lists about 120,000 clones; approximately 88% were seen once. Sequencing was carried out using PBMCs. The receptors stem from a woman aged 55-70 years with lung cancer.

This clone was recorded once. This chain uses TRBV11-2 with TRBJ1-1, with a weak D call TRBD1 (5 bases). CDR1 is SGHAT, CDR2 FQNNGV, per germline. CDR3 length equals 13 residues. V was trimmed by 1 base and J by 5 bases, leaving 8 bases between them. The CDR3 sequence: CASSLGQSTEAFF. In DNA form, the CDR3 reads TGTGCCAGCAGCTTAGGACAGTCAACTGAAGCTTTCTTT.

CDR3 in DNA: TGTGCCAGCAGTGAAGCGCACACCGGGGAGCTGTTTTTT. Translating gives CASSEAHTGELFF. The chain couples TRBV2 to TRBJ2-2; no clear D. The CDR3 sequence is 13 residues long. V was shortened by 0 bases and J by 3 bases, with 2 bases between the two germline ends. CDR1 and CDR2 (germline): SNHLY, FYNNEI.

The rearrangement uses TRBV9 and TRBJ2-3; 12 bases align to TRBD2. V lost 2 bases to trimming and J lost 2 bases; unmatched junction nucleotides: 6. This CDR3 has 17 amino acids. Germline-derived CDR1 and CDR2 are SGDLS and YYNGEE. CDR3 region: CASSVAPSGGVTDTQYF. As DNA, the CDR3 is TGTGCCAGCAGCGTTGCCCCTAGCGGGGGGGTCACAGATACGCAGTATTTT.

V gene TRBV5-1 combines with J gene TRBJ1-6; possible D gene TRBD1, 5 bases. The CDR3 loop spans 13 amino acids. V was trimmed by 4 bases and J by 9 bases, leaving 11 bases between them. CDR1 SGHRS and CDR2 YFSETQ come from the germline V gene. CDR3 sequence: CASSRSGVSPLHF. The CDR3 region has the DNA TGCGCCAGCAGCCGCTCGGGGGTTTCACCCCTCCACTTT.

The chain combines TRBV28 with TRBJ1-1; 12 nucleotides align to TRBD1. From germline, CDR1 is MDHEN and CDR2 SYDVKM. This CDR3 comprises 16 residues. J gave up 0 bases and V 5 bases, and 4 bases lay outside the gene matches. CDR3 bases: TGTGCCAGCAGTAACCGGGACAGGGGGCTGAACACTGAAGCTTTCTTT. This codes for CASSNRDRGLNTEAFF.

This clone was recorded only once. The rearrangement uses TRBV6-2 or TRBV6-3 and TRBJ2-7; 7 positions match TRBD1. CDR3 length equals 16 residues. After removal of 6 bases from V and 3 bases from J, the junction contained 14 bases not matched to a gene. Germline CDR1 reads MNHEY; CDR2 reads SVGEGT. The CDR3 spells CASSFGQAIRNYEQYF. The CDR3 DNA sequence: TGTGCCAGCAGCTTCGGACAGGCCATTAGAAACTACGAGCAGTACTTC.

V is TRBV12-3 or TRBV12-4 and J is TRBJ1-5; the D is unclear. The CDR3 loop spans 13 amino acids. V lost 8 bases to trimming and J lost 6 bases, with 14 bases between them. The CDR3 loop is CASAGVGSQPQHF. The CDR3, as DNA: TGTGCCAGCGCAGGCGTGGGCAGTCAGCCCCAGCATTTT.

This sequence joins TRBV3-1 (or the pseudogene TRBV3-2) and TRBJ2-7, with D perhaps matching TRBD2 (5 bases). The CDR3 is 14 residues long. Per the germline V gene, CDR1 is LGHDT and CDR2 is YNNKEL (reference sequence). V shed 3 bases and J shed 5 bases, with 14 bases lying between them. CDR3 protein: CASSHPGNFDEQYF. CDR3 in DNA: TGTGCCAGCAGCCACCCCGGGAATTTTGACGAGCAGTACTTC.

V and J are TRBV7-9 and TRBJ1-6; no clear D gene. Trimming pared 1 base from V and 6 bases from J, leaving 7 bases between. Germline V gene data show CDR1 as SEHNR and CDR2 as FQNEAQ (reference sequence). The CDR3 is 14 residues long. The CDR3 spells CASSLGPVNSPLHF. CDR3 in DNA: TGTGCCAGCAGCTTAGGTCCCGTTAATTCACCCCTCCACTTT.

This chain joins TRBV7-9 and TRBJ1-6; D possibly corresponds to TRBD1 (6 bases). CDR3 length: 15 residues. Germline values: CDR1 SEHNR, CDR2 FQNEAQ (reference sequence). The V end was cut by 4 bases, the J end by 6 bases, with 13 bases between. CDR3 region: CASSSETGGNSPLHF. For the CDR3, the DNA is TGTGCCAGCAGCTCAGAGACAGGCGGTAATTCACCCCTCCACTTT.

The V and J genes are TRBV28 and TRBJ2-2; 7 bases align to TRBD1. Germline values: CDR1 MDHEN, CDR2 SYDVKM. The CDR3 sequence is 14 residues long. After removal of 10 bases from V and 8 bases from J, the junction contained 13 bases not matched to a gene. Written as DNA, the CDR3 is TGTGCCACCCGCCGGACAGGAGGATTTGGGGAGCTGTTTTTT. Residues: CATRRTGGFGELFF.

The chain couples TRBV11-2 to TRBJ2-7; 7 nucleotides match TRBD2. The germline CDR1 and CDR2 sequences are SGHAT and FQNNGV. Losses at the gene ends were 0 bases for V and 2 bases for J; bases not matched to a gene: 1. The CDR3 spans 14 residues. CDR3 sequence (DNA): TGTGCCAGCAGCTTAGATGCGGGGGCCTACGAGCAGTACTTC. It specifies CASSLDAGAYEQYF.

The chain uses TRBV7-8 and TRBJ1-6; 11 bases are shared with TRBD1. Trimming removed 5 bases from V and 8 bases from J; junction bases left unmatched: 8. This CDR3 region has 16 residues. Germline V gene data show CDR1 as SGHVS and CDR2 as FQNEAQ. The CDR3 DNA reads TGTGCCAGCAGCGACCCCGGGACAGGGGGTGATTCACCCCTCCACTTT. This translates into CASSDPGTGGDSPLHF.

This clone was counted only a few times. The chain is built from TRBV5-1 and TRBJ1-6; 9 bases are a match to TRBD1. The germline gives CDR1 SGHRS, CDR2 YFSETQ. The CDR3 runs to 17 residues. V trimming: 4 bases; J trimming: 9 bases; junction bases outside the gene matches: 14. CDR3 protein: CASSPVPGQGIGSPLHF. CDR3 coding DNA: TGCGCCAGCAGCCCCGTCCCGGGACAGGGAATCGGTTCACCCCTCCACTTT.

The genes are TRBV5-4 and TRBJ1-5; unclear D gene. Trimming removed 7 bases from V and 2 bases from J, with 10 bases in between. Germline V gene sequence: CDR1 SGHNT, CDR2 YYREEE (reference sequence). This CDR3 has 13 residues. The DNA of the CDR3 is TGTGCCAGCTCTATGGGTGGCAATCAGCCCCAGCATTTT. Protein: CASSMGGNQPQHF.

This chain uses TRBV5-1 with TRBJ2-1; TRBD1 matches 7 bases. V shed 1 base and J 5 bases; nucleotides not matched to a gene: 3. The CDR3 contains 14 residues. The V gene's germline CDR1 is SGHRS and CDR2 YFSETQ. CDR3: CASSLPQGNNEQFF. Written as DNA, the CDR3 is TGCGCCAGCAGCTTGCCACAGGGGAACAATGAGCAGTTCTTC. Together with reference TRBV5-1 and TRBJ2-1, the CDR3 gives the full variable domain: KAGVTQTPRYLIKTRGQQVTLSCSPISGHRSVSWYQQTPGQGLQFLFEYFSETQRNKGNFPGRFSGRQFSNSRSEMNVSTLELGDSALYLCASSLPQGNNEQFFGPGTRLTVL.

The chain has TRBV5-1 and TRBJ2-1; 10 bases align to TRBD2. Germline CDR1 reads SGHRS; CDR2 reads YFSETQ. CDR3 length: 15 residues. Trimming cost V 0 bases and J 7 bases; bases outside gene matches: 4. CDR3 in DNA: TGCGCCAGCAGCTTGGCACTAGCGGGGTGGAATGAGCAGTTCTTC. As protein: CASSLALAGWNEQFF. The full variable domain, its missing parts supplied by reference TRBV5-1 and TRBJ2-1, is KAGVTQTPRYLIKTRGQQVTLSCSPISGHRSVSWYQQTPGQGLQFLFEYFSETQRNKGNFPGRFSGRQFSNSRSEMNVSTLELGDSALYLCASSLALAGWNEQFFGPGTRLTVL.

The gene calls are TRBV7-3 and TRBJ1-1; the match to TRBD1 covers 7 bases. The CDR3 length is 13 residues. The V gene end was trimmed by 5 bases and the J gene end by 3 bases; junction bases not matched to a gene: 3. Germline CDR1 is SGHTA and CDR2 is FQGTGA. The CDR3 loop reads CASSGGQDTEAFF. CDR3 bases: TGTGCCAGCAGCGGAGGACAGGACACTGAAGCTTTCTTT.

V and J are TRBV18 and TRBJ1-1, with 7 bases aligning to TRBD1. Trimming removed 8 bases from V and 1 base from J; junction bases left unmatched: 4. The length of the CDR3 is 13 residues. The germline V gene has CDR1 KGHSH and CDR2 LQKENI. For the CDR3, the DNA is TGTGCCAGCGCCGACAGGGAGAACACTGAAGCTTTCTTT. Its protein product is CASADRENTEAFF.